This T cell receptor beta chain was sequenced for a study of T-cell memory formation after mild COVID-19. Study-level information: TCR clusters were mostly confined to one donor each. Regarding the study as a whole: The appearance of some responding clones in pre-infection memory suggested that cross-reactive memory joined. Specificity for SARS-CoV-2 was not confirmed among the second-wave clones peaking on day 37.

This clonotype was seen ten or more times. The antigen is unknown. Barcoded TCR alpha and TCR beta cDNA libraries with UMIs came from 5'RACE using constant-segment primers. MiXCR, applied by TCRdb to the 5' RACE reads, yields one record per CDR3 protein. The sample has 250,000 to 300,000 distinct CDR3 sequences; around 15% are singletons. Material: PBMCs or a T cell subset sorted from them (not recorded which). This receptor was identified in a man in his late teens or twenties who had mild COVID-19 (a few samples of this study predate the infection). Cell type and time point are not known.

The CDR3 DNA reads TGTGCCAGCAGCGAAAATAGCGGGGGGGTCGGCATTCAGTACTTC. Encoded protein: CASSENSGGVGIQYF. This sequence joins TRBV11-2 and TRBJ2-4, with 11 bases fitting TRBD2. The CDR3 length is 15 residues. Germline V gene lookup returns CDR1 SGHAT and CDR2 FQNNGV. V was clipped by 5 bases and J by 9 bases; unmatched bases: 9. The complete variable domain, with remaining parts taken from reference TRBV11-2 and TRBJ2-4, reads EAGVAQSPRYKIIEKRQSVAFWCNPISGHATLYWYQQILGQGPKLLIQFQNNGVVDDSQLPKDRFSAERLKGVDSTLKIQPAKLEDSAVYLCASSENSGGVGIQYFGAGTRLSVL.